The T cell receptor (beta chain) under discussion was sequenced for a study of T cells in Graves' hyperthyroidism and ophthalmopathy. Overall study: At initial diagnosis, before any treatment had begun, peripheral blood was obtained. Study results and caveats: Blood also held most thyroid clonotypes expanded beyond 0.001.

There were TCR beta CDR3 regions amplified from RNA transcripts. The HTBI set primed first-round TCR CDR3 RT-PCR. A single record per CDR3 protein comes from TCRdb applying MiXCR to the multiplex PCR reads. Among about half a million distinct CDR3 sequences, around 21% were seen once, and the ten largest hold 26%. As regards this clonotype: No antigen is known for it.

With a duration under 2 months, the hyperthyroidism was newly diagnosed in patients aged 18 to 65. The germline V gene encodes CDR1 SGHRS and CDR2 YFSETQ. The ends lost 2 bases at V and 1 base at J; junction bases unmatched: 8. This CDR3 has 16 amino acids. The source is a man between 18 and 35 years old with Graves' hyperthyroidism. The sequencing sample was made of blood. V and J are TRBV5-1 and TRBJ2-5, with TRBD1 matching over 7 bases. DNA for the CDR3: TGCGCCAGCAGCTTCTCCGGGACAGCTACCCAAGAGACCCAGTACTTC. Translating gives CASSFSGTATQETQYF. Full variable domain (outside the CDR3, taken from reference TRBV5-1 and TRBJ2-5): KAGVTQTPRYLIKTRGQQVTLSCSPISGHRSVSWYQQTPGQGLQFLFEYFSETQRNKGNFPGRFSGRQFSNSRSEMNVSTLELGDSALYLCASSFSGTATQETQYFGPGTRLLVL.